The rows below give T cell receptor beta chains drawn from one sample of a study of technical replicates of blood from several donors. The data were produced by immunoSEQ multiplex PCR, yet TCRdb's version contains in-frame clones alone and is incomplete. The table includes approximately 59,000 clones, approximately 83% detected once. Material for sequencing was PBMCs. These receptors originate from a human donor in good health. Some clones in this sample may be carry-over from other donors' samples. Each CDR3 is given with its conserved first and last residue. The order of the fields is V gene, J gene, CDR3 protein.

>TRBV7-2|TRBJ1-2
CASSLDRLYGYTF
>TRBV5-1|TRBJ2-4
CASSLDLTGIQYF
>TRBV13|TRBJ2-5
CASSLAGTRGQETQYF
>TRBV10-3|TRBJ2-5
CAIGTDRGGETQYF
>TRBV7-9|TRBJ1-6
CASSSTGISPLHF
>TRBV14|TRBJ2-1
CASSQGLAGGGEQFF
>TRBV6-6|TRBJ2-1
CASSYVADYNEQFF
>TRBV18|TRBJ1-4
CASSKGGDWEKLFF
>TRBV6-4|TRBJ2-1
CASSADSGYNEQFF
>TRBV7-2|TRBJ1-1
CASISREQGATEAFF
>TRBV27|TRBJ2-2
CASSTVGRAVTGELFF
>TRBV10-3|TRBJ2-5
CAIRAGYETQYF
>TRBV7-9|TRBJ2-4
CASSSETSGGPLAKNIQYF
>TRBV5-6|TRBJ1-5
CASSPQGGHQPQHF
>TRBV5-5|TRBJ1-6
CASSYTRYPPLHF
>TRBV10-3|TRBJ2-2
CAISAISTGANTGELFF
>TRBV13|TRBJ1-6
CASSSTSDNSPLHF
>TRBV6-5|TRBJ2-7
CASRAGTGSTYEQYF
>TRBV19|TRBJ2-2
CASSVPGTENTGELFF
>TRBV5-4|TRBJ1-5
CASSLQEVSNQPQHF
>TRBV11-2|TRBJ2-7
CASSLGPSWREQYF
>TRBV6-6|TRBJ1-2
CASSYEAGRNYGYTF
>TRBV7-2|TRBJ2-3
CASSHGTSPADTQYF
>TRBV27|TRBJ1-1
CASSFLVNTEAFF
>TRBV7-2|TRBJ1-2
CASSLAGQYGYTF
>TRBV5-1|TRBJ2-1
CASRLYLEGYNEQFF
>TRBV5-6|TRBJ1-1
CASSFYQPGHNTEAFF
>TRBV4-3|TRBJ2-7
CASPQGEQYF
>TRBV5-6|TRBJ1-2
CASSRQGDMSYGYTF
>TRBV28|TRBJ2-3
CASSPGTGADTQYF
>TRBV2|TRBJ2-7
CASSGEPYEQYF
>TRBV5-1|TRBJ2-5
CASSLEASRETQYF
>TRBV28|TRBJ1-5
CASTLGGQPQHF
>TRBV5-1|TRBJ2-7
CASRRQGDPKYEQYF
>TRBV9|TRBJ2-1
CASSVYLSYNEQFF